The rows below give T cell receptor beta chains drawn from one sample of a study of blood T cell repertoires in COVID-19. Assay used: immunoSEQ multiplex PCR; TCRdb lists only in-frame clones, some missing. The sample consists of approximately 400,000 clones, more than 75% of them appearing once. The sequencing input was peripheral blood. Source of these receptors: a human donor with acute or convalescent COVID-19. The donor label of this sample is uncertain. Each CDR3 is given with its conserved first and last residue. A D gene is named only where the DNA matches it firmly. For some rows the clone size is stated as once, few or many, or as a class when expanded; others skip it.

NA	TRBV7-8	TRBJ1-1	TRBD1	CASSYGQVSTEAFF	TGTGCCAGCAGCTACGGACAGGTGTCCACTGAAGCTTTCTTT
NA	TRBV6-6	TRBJ1-2	NA	CASSYEGWYGYTF	TGTGCCAGCAGTTACGAGGGTTGGTATGGCTACACCTTC
NA	TRBV3-1/TRBV3-2	TRBJ2-2	NA	CASSQGGTGELFF	TGTGCCAGCAGCCAAGGAGGGACCGGGGAGCTGTTTTTT
NA	TRBV25-1	TRBJ1-2	TRBD1	CASSGTGRTGRGYTF	TGTGCCAGCAGTGGGACGGGTCGGACAGGGAGAGGCTACACCTTC
NA	TRBV28	TRBJ1-2	NA	CASSLRAYGYTF	TGTGCCAGCAGTCTGCGAGCATATGGCTACACCTTC
once	TRBV20-1	TRBJ1-1	TRBD1	CSVTGGGGAFF	TGCAGTGTCACAGGGGGAGGGGGAGCTTTCTTT
NA	TRBV5-6	TRBJ2-7	NA	CASSLLEAYYEQYF	TGTGCCAGCAGCTTGTTGGAGGCCTATTACGAGCAGTACTTC
once	TRBV28	TRBJ1-5	NA	CASGAGPRAPQHF	TGTGCCAGCGGGGCCGGTCCAAGAGCGCCCCAGCATTTT
NA	TRBV21-1	TRBJ2-7	NA	CASSKVYGLSREGSYEQYF	TGTGCCAGCAGCAAAGTTTATGGTCTGTCGCGGGAGGGCTCCTACGAGCAGTACTTC
NA	TRBV28	TRBJ1-1	TRBD1	CASRPPGQGVTEAFF	TGTGCCAGCAGGCCCCCGGGACAGGGTGTCACTGAAGCTTTCTTT
NA	TRBV6-5	TRBJ2-2	NA	CASSYWLGGSGELFF	TGTGCCAGCAGTTACTGGCTAGGAGGGTCCGGGGAGCTGTTTTTT
NA	TRBV7-9	TRBJ1-5	NA	CASSLDAGDQPQHF	TGTGCCAGCAGCTTAGACGCAGGGGATCAGCCCCAGCATTTT
NA	TRBV28	TRBJ2-5	NA	CASSFSDTGKETQYF	TGTGCCAGCAGTTTCTCCGACACGGGGAAAGAGACCCAGTACTTC
NA	TRBV28	TRBJ2-7	TRBD1	CASSLSRTGVSGQYF	TGTGCCAGCAGTTTGTCAAGGACAGGGGTATCGGGGCAGTACTTC
NA	TRBV6-1	TRBJ2-1	TRBD1	CASSEFGGTGGVEQFF	TGTGCCAGCAGTGAATTTGGCGGGACAGGGGGCGTTGAGCAGTTCTTC
NA	TRBV3-1/TRBV3-2	TRBJ1-4	NA	CASSLQGYEKLFF	TGTGCCAGCAGCCTCCAGGGGTACGAAAAACTGTTTTTT
NA	TRBV19	TRBJ2-1	TRBD2	CASSIGTSAFNEQFF	TGTGCCAGTAGTATTGGGACTAGCGCGTTCAATGAGCAGTTCTTC
NA	TRBV27	TRBJ1-1	NA	CASSSGNTEAFF	TGTGCCAGCAGTTCCGGGAACACTGAAGCTTTCTTT
NA	TRBV14	TRBJ1-1	NA	CASSQDSSGWGAGNTEAFF	TGTGCCAGCAGCCAAGATTCATCGGGGTGGGGTGCGGGGAACACTGAAGCTTTCTTT
NA	TRBV9	TRBJ1-2	NA	CASSPRTEYGYTF	TGTGCCAGCAGCCCCCGGACAGAGTATGGCTACACCTTC
NA	TRBV3-1/TRBV3-2	TRBJ2-3	TRBD2	CASTPGLAFLSTDTQYF	TGTGCCAGCACCCCCGGACTAGCATTCCTTAGCACAGATACGCAGTATTTT
NA	TRBV10-3	TRBJ2-7	NA	CAISVQGHEQYF	TGTGCCATCAGTGTCCAGGGCCACGAGCAGTACTTC
NA	TRBV6-5	TRBJ1-1	TRBD1	CASSWDRGGTEAFF	TGTGCCAGCAGTTGGGACAGGGGGGGCACTGAAGCTTTCTTT
NA	TRBV29-1	TRBJ1-4	TRBD1	CSVLVRTGMEKLFF	TGCAGCGTTTTGGTCCGGACAGGGATGGAAAAACTGTTTTTT
NA	TRBV7-6	TRBJ1-4	NA	CASSPRQARDEKLFF	TGTGCCAGCAGCCCACGACAGGCCAGGGATGAAAAACTGTTTTTT
few	TRBV28	TRBJ1-5	NA	CASSLDVARAQHF	TGTGCCAGCAGTCTTGACGTGGCTCGGGCCCAGCATTTT
once	TRBV5-1	TRBJ2-2	NA	CASSFRADGGELFF	TGCGCCAGCAGCTTCAGAGCGGATGGCGGGGAGCTGTTTTTT
NA	TRBV7-8	TRBJ2-3	TRBD2	CASSLEAGGPTDTQYF	TGTGCCAGCAGCTTAGAAGCGGGAGGGCCCACAGATACGCAGTATTTT
NA	TRBV6-6	TRBJ1-1	NA	CASKLSRSPNTEAFF	TGTGCCAGCAAGCTTTCACGTAGTCCAAACACTGAAGCTTTCTTT
NA	TRBV18	TRBJ2-1	TRBD1	CASSPPGQETNEQFF	TGTGCCAGCTCACCACCGGGACAGGAAACTAATGAGCAGTTCTTC
NA	TRBV7-9	TRBJ2-7	NA	CASSYRENYEQYF	TGTGCCAGCAGCTACAGGGAAAACTACGAGCAGTACTTC
NA	TRBV19	TRBJ2-1	TRBD2	CASSLLAGSYNEQFF	TGTGCCAGTAGTCTTCTAGCGGGTTCCTACAATGAGCAGTTCTTC
NA	TRBV7-2	TRBJ1-1	TRBD1	CASSLAGQPAFF	TGTGCCAGCAGCTTAGCGGGACAGCCCGCTTTCTTT
NA	TRBV11-1	TRBJ1-1	NA	CASSLTLNAGNEAFF	TGTGCCAGCAGCTTAACGTTGAACGCTGGCAATGAAGCTTTCTTT
NA	TRBV29-1	TRBJ2-7	TRBD1	CSVLQGGDEQYF	TGCAGCGTGCTACAGGGGGGCGACGAGCAGTACTTC
NA	TRBV30	TRBJ1-2	NA	CAWSLQALYGYTF	TGTGCCTGGAGTCTACAGGCGCTTTATGGCTACACCTTC
NA	TRBV18	TRBJ1-1	TRBD1	CASSPAPGQGDTEAFF	TGTGCCAGCTCACCGGCCCCCGGACAGGGAGACACTGAAGCTTTCTTT
NA	TRBV28	TRBJ1-2	TRBD1	CASSTTGVSYTF	TGTGCCAGCAGCACGACAGGGGTTAGCTACACCTTC
NA	TRBV28	TRBJ2-7	TRBD1	CASSSPGQGYEQYF	TGTGCCAGCAGTTCACCGGGACAGGGATACGAGCAGTACTTC
NA	TRBV6-5	TRBJ2-1	TRBD1	CASITGENEQFF	TGTGCCAGCATCACAGGGGAGAATGAGCAGTTCTTC
NA	TRBV5-4	TRBJ2-2	TRBD1	CASSHRTGGLAGELFF	TGTGCCAGCAGCCACCGAACAGGGGGCCTCGCCGGGGAGCTGTTTTTT
many	TRBV7-6	TRBJ2-1	TRBD1	CASSLADRGTYNEQFF	TGTGCCAGCAGCTTAGCTGACAGGGGAACCTACAATGAGCAGTTCTTC
NA	TRBV3-1/TRBV3-2	TRBJ2-7	NA	CASSQGTGLQIYEQYF	TGTGCCAGCAGCCAAGGTACAGGGCTTCAGATTTACGAGCAGTACTTC
NA	TRBV5-6	TRBJ2-1	NA	CASSLRRTTTLDEQFF	TGTGCCAGCAGCTTGAGGAGGACCACGACTTTGGATGAGCAGTTCTTC
few	TRBV11-2	TRBJ2-7	NA	CASSNSRDTSYEQYF	TGTGCCAGCAGCAATAGCCGGGACACGTCCTACGAGCAGTACTTC
NA	TRBV23-1	TRBJ1-1	NA	CASRGRRDAEAFF	TGCGCCAGTCGAGGGCGGAGGGACGCTGAAGCTTTCTTT
NA	TRBV11-2	TRBJ2-2	NA	CASSLVPQNSGELFF	TGTGCCAGCAGCTTAGTTCCCCAGAATTCCGGGGAGCTGTTTTTT
NA	TRBV5-1	TRBJ2-1	TRBD1	CASSLDPGGFNEQFF	TGCGCCAGCAGCTTGGACCCAGGGGGCTTCAATGAGCAGTTCTTC
few	TRBV6-5	TRBJ1-1	NA	CASTLTDEAFF	TGTGCCAGCACCCTGACAGATGAAGCTTTCTTT
NA	TRBV5-4	TRBJ1-2	NA	CASSVAGTPFGYTF	TGTGCCAGCAGCGTCGCCGGGACACCCTTTGGCTACACCTTC
NA	TRBV19	TRBJ1-2	NA	CASSIGRASYGYTF	TGTGCCAGTAGTATCGGCAGGGCTTCCTATGGCTACACCTTC
NA	TRBV11-2	TRBJ2-5	NA	CASSYNQETQYF	TGTGCCAGCAGCTATAACCAAGAGACCCAGTACTTC
NA	TRBV5-1	TRBJ1-2	TRBD1	CASSPGQSTYGYTF	TGCGCCAGCAGCCCGGGACAGAGCACCTATGGCTACACCTTC